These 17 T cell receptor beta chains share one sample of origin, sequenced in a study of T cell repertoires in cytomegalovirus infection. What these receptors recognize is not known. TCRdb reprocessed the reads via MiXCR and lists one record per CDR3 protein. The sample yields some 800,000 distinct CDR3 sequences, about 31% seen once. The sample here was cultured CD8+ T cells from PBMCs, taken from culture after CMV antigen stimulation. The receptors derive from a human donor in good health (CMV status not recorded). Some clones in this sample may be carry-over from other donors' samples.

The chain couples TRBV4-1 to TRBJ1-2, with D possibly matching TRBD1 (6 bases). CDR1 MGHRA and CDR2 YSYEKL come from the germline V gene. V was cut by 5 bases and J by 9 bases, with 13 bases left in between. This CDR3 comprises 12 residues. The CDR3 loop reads CASSDGGWSYTF. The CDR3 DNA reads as TGCGCCAGCAGCGACGGGGGCTGGAGCTACACCTTC.

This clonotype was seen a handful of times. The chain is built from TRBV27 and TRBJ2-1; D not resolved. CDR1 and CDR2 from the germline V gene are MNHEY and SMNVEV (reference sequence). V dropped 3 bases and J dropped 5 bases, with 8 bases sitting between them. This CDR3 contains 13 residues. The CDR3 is CASSFGPDNEQFF. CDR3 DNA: TGTGCCAGCAGTTTTGGACCCGACAATGAGCAGTTCTTC.

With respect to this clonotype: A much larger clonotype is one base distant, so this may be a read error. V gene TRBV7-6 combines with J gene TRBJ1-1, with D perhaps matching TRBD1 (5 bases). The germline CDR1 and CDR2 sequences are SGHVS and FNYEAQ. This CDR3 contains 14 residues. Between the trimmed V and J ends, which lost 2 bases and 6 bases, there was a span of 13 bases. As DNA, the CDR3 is TGTGCCAGCAGCTTAACAATAGGGGAGGCTGAAGCTTTCTTT. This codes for CASSLTIGEAEAFF.

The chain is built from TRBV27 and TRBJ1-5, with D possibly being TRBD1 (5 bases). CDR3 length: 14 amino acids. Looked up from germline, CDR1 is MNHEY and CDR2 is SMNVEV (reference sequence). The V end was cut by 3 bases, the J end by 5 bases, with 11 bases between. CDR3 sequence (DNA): TGTGCCAGCAGTTTGGACACACTTCATCAGCCCCAGCATTTT. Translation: CASSLDTLHQPQHF.

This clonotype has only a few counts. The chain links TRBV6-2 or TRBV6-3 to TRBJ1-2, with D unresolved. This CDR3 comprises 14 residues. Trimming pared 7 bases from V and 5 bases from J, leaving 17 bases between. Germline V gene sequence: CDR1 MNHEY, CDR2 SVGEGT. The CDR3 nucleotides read TGTGCCAGCAAAGTTCAGGACGACCTATATGGCTACACCTTC. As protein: CASKVQDDLYGYTF.

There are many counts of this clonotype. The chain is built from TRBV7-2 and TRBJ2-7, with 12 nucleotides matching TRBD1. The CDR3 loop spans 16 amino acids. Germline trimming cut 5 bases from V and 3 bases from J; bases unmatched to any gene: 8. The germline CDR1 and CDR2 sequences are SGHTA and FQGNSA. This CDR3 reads CASSPGTGGRNYEQYF. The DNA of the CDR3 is TGTGCCAGCAGCCCGGGGACAGGGGGCAGAAACTACGAGCAGTACTTC.

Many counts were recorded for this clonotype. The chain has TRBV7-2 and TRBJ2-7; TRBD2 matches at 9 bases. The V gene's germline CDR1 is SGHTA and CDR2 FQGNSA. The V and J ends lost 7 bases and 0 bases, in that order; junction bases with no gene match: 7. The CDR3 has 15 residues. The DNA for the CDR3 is TGTGCCAGCACCCCTTGGCGGGGGGGCTCCTACGAGCAGTACTTC. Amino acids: CASTPWRGGSYEQYF.

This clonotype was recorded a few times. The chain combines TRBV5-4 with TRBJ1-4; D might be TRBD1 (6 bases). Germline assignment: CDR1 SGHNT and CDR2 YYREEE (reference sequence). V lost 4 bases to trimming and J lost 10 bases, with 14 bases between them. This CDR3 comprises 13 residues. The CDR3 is CASSRGGGGKLFF. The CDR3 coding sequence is TGTGCCAGCAGCAGGGGAGGAGGGGGAAAACTGTTTTTT.

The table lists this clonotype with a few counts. CDR3 in DNA: TGTGCCAGCAGTTACTCGGAGGCAGACCAAGAGACCCAGTACTTC. Its protein is CASSYSEADQETQYF. The rearrangement uses TRBV6-5 and TRBJ2-5, with D perhaps TRBD2 (5 bases). Trimming cost V 0 bases and J 0 bases, with 8 bases left between them. Germline loops: CDR1 MNHEY, CDR2 SVGAGI. The CDR3 extends over 15 amino acids.

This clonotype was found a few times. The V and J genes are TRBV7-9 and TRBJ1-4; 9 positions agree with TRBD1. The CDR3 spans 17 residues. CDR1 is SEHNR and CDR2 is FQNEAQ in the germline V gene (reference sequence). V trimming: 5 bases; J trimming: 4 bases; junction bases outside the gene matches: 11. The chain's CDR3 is CASSQPLRTGVNEKLFF. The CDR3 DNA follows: TGTGCCAGCAGCCAACCACTCCGGACAGGGGTTAATGAAAAACTGTTTTTT.

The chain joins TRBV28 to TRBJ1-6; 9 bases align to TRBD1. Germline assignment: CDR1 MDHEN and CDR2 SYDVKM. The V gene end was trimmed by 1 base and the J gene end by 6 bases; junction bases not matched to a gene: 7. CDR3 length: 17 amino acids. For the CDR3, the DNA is TGTGCCAGCAGTTTATACCCGGGACAGGGACGTAATTCACCCCTCCACTTT. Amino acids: CASSLYPGQGRNSPLHF.

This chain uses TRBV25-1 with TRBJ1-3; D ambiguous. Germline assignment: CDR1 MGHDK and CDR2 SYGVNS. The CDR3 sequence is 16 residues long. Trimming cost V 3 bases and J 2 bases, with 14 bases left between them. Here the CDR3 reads CASSDGTENTGNTIYF. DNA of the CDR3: TGTGCCAGCAGTGATGGAACAGAAAATACTGGAAACACCATATATTTT.

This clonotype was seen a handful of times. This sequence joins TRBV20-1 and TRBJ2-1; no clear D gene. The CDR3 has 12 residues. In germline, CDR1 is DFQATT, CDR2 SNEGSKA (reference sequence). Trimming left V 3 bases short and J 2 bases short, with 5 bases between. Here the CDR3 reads CSARDPYNEQFF. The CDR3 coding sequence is TGCAGTGCTAGGGATCCCTACAATGAGCAGTTCTTC.

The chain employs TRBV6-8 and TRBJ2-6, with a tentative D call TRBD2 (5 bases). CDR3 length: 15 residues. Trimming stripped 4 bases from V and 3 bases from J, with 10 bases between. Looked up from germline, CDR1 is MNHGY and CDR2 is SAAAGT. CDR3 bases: TGTGCCAGCAGTTCTGGACTCGTTGGGGCCAACGTCCTGACTTTC. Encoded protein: CASSSGLVGANVLTF.

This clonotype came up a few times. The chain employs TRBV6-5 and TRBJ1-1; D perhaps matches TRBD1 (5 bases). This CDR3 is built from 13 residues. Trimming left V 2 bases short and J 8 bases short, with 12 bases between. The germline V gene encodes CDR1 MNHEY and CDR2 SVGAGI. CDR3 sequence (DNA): TGTGCCAGCAGTTACGAGACTGACAGAGAAGCTTTCTTT. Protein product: CASSYETDREAFF.

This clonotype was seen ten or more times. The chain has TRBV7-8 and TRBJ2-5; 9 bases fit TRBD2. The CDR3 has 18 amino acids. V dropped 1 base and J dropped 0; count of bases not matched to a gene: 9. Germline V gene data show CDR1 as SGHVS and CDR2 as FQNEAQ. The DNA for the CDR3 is TGTGCCAGCAGCTTAGGAGGGGTTAGCGGGGGTTACCAAGAGACCCAGTACTTC. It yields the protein CASSLGGVSGGYQETQYF.

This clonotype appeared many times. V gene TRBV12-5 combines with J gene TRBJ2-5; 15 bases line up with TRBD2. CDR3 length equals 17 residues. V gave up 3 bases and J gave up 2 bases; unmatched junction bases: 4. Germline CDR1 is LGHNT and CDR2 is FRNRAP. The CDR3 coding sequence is TGTGCTAGTGGTTTATGGACTAGCGGGGGGGGACAAGAGACCCAGTACTTC. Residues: CASGLWTSGGGQETQYF.